The clone carrying this T cell receptor (beta chain) has more than one count but fewer than ten. The repertoire was sequenced with immunoSEQ multiplex PCR; TCRdb's copy has only in-frame clones and lacks some. The sample includes under 140,000 clones, less than 75% of them seen just once. The data are from a study of blood T cell repertoires in COVID-19. Study-wide background: COVID-19 samples from acute and convalescent phases originated in the United States, Italy and Spain.

This CDR3 spans 15 amino acids. With 7 bases clipped from V and 3 bases from J, the junction kept 8 bases outside the gene matches. Looked up from germline, CDR1 is MDHEN and CDR2 is SYDVKM. This chain uses TRBV28 with TRBJ1-2; 10 bases map to TRBD1. The sequenced sample consisted of peripheral blood. The sequence derives from a woman in her sixties with acute or convalescent COVID-19. The CDR3 DNA follows: TGTGCCAGCATAATGGGACAGGGGCGGGACTATGGCTACACCTTC. Its protein is CASIMGQGRDYGYTF.